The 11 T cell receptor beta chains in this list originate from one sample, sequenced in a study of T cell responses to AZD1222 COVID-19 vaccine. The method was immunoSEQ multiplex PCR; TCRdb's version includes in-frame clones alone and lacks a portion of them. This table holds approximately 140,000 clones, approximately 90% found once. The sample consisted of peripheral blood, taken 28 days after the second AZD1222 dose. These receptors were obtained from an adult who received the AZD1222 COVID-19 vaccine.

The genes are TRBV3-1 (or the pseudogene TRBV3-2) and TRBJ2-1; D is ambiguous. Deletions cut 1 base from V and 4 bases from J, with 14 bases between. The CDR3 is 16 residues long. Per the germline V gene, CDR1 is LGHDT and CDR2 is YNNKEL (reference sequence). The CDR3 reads CASSQVADKYYNEQFF. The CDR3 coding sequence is TGTGCCAGCAGCCAAGTAGCAGACAAGTATTACAATGAGCAGTTCTTC.

The CDR3 bases are TGTGCCAGCACCTCAGGATTTGGGACAGATACGCAGTATTTT. Protein sequence: CASTSGFGTDTQYF. The genes are TRBV28 and TRBJ2-3, with unresolved D. The CDR3 is 14 amino acids. The V end was cut by 7 bases, the J end by 3 bases, with 14 bases between. Germline CDR1 and CDR2: MDHEN and SYDVKM.

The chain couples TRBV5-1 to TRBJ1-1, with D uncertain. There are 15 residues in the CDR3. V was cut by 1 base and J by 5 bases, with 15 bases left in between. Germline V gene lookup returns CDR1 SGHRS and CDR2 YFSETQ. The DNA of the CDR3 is TGCGCCAGCAGCTTGTATGACCCCTCGGGGACTGAAGCTTTCTTT. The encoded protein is CASSLYDPSGTEAFF.

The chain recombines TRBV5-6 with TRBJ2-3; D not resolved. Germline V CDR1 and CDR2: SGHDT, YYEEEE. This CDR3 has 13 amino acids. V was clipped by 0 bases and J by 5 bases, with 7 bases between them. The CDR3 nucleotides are TGTGCCAGCAGCTTGGATGAGAAAGATACGCAGTATTTT. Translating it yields CASSLDEKDTQYF.

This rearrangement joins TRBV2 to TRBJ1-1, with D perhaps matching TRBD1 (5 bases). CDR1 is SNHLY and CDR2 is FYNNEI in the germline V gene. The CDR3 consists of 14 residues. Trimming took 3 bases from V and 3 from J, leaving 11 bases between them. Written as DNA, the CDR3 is TGTGCCAGCAGTGATAGGGTAGGGGACACTGAAGCTTTCTTT. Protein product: CASSDRVGDTEAFF. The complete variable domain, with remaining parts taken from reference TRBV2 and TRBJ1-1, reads EPEVTQTPSHQVTQMGQEVILRCVPISNHLYFYWYRQILGQKVEFLVSFYNNEISEKSEIFDDQFSVERPDGSNFTLKIRSTKLEDSAMYFCASSDRVGDTEAFFGQGTRLTVV.

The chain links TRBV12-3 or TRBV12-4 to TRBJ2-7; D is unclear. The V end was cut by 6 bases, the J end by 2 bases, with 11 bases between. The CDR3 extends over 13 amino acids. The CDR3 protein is CASRFTATYEQYF. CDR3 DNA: TGTGCCAGCAGGTTTACAGCTACCTACGAGCAGTACTTC.

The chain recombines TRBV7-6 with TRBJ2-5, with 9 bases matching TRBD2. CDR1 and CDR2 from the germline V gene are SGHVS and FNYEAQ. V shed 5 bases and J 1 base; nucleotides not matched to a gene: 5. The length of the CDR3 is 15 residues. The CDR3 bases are TGTGCCAGCAGCCGCCTTAGCGGGAGCCAAGAGACCCAGTACTTC. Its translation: CASSRLSGSQETQYF.

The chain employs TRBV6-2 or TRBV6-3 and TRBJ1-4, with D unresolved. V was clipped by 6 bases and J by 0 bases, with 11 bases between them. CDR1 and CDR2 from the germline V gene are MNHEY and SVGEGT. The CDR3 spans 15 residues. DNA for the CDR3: TGTGCCAGCAGCCGCCGGAGTGCAACTAATGAAAAACTGTTTTTT. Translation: CASSRRSATNEKLFF.

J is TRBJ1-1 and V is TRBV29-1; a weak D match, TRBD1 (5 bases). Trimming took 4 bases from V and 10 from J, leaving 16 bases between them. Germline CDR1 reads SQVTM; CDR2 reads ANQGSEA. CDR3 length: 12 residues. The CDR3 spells CSVGWGGVIAFF. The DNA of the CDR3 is TGCAGCGTTGGCTGGGGGGGGGTTATAGCTTTCTTT.

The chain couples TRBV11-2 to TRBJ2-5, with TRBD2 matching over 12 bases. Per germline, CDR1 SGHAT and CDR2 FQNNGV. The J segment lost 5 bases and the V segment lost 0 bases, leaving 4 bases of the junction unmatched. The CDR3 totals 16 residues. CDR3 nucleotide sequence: TGTGCCAGCAGCTTAGAACTAGCGGGGGGTCTGGAGACCCAGTACTTC. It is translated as CASSLELAGGLETQYF.

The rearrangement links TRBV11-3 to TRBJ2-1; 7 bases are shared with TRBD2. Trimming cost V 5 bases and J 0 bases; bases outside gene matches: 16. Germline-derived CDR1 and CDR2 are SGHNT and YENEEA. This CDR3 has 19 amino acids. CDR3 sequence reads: CASSPPGLWPLSSYNEQFF. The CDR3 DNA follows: TGTGCCAGCAGCCCCCCGGGACTATGGCCCCTGAGCTCCTACAATGAGCAGTTCTTC.